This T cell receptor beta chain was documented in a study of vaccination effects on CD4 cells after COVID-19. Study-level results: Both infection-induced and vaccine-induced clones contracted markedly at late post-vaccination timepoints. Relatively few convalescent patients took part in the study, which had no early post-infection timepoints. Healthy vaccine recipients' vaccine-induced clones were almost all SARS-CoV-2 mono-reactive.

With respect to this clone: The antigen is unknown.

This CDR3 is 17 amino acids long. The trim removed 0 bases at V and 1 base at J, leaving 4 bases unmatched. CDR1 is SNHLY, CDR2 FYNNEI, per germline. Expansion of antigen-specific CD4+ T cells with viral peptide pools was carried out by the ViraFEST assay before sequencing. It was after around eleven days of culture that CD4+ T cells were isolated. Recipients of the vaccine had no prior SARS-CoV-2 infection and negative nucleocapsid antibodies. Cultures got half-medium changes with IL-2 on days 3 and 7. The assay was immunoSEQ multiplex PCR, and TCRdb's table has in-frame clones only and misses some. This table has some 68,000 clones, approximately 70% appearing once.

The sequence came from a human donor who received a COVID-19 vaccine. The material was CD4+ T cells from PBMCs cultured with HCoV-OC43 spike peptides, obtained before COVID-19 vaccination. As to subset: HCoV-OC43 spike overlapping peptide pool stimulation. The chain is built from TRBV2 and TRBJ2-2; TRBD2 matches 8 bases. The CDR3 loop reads CASSEALAGGNTGELFF. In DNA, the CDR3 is TGTGCCAGCAGTGAAGCGCTTGCGGGGGGGAACACCGGGGAGCTGTTTTTT.